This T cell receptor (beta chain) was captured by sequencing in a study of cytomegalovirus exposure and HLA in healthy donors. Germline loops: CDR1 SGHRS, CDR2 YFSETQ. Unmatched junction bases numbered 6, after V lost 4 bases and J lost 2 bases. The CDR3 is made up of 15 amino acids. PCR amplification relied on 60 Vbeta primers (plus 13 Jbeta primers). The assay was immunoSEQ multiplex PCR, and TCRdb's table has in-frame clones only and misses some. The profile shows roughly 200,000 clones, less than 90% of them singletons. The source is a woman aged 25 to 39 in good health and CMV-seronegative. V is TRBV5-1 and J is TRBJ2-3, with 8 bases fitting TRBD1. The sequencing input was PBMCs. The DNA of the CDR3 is TGCGCCAGCAGCCCCGCAGGGGGCCCCACAGATACGCAGTATTTT. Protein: CASSPAGGPTDTQYF.